Below are 30 T cell receptor beta chains sequenced from a single sample in a study of blood T cells in healthy people across ages. The authors ran a second PCR of about 7 to 11 cycles using a sample-barcoded 5' primer and a J-beta primer mix. Each CDR3 protein gets one entry after TCRdb re-called the 5' RACE reads with MiXCR. The table has over 600,000 distinct CDR3 sequences, about 43% seen once. The sample was blood. The receptors here all came from a man older than 75 in good health.

For this clonotype: Given a much more abundant clone one base away, this may be a read error. The chain has TRBV4-1 and TRBJ1-2; D remains ambiguous. The CDR3 runs 19 residues. In germline, CDR1 is MGHRA, CDR2 YSYEKL. CDR3 DNA sequence: TGCGCCAGCAGCCAAGATGAAAGAGGCAGAAGACATGATAACTATGACTACACCTTC. It yields the protein CASSQDERGRRHDNYDYTF.

The CDR3 protein is CASSLVFSGQETQYF. DNA for the CDR3: TGCGCCAGCAGCTTGGTATTCAGCGGACAAGAGACCCAGTACTTC. The J gene is TRBJ2-5, the V gene TRBV5-1; maybe TRBD2 (5 bases). Trimming cost V 0 bases and J 2 bases, with 11 bases left between them. CDR1 SGHRS and CDR2 YFSETQ come from the germline V gene. This CDR3 has 15 amino acids.

The V call is TRBV4-2, the J call TRBJ2-1; D may be TRBD2 (6 bases). Germline CDR1 reads LGHNA; CDR2 reads YNFKEQ. Trimming shortened V by 0 bases and J by 10 bases, and 13 bases separated the two germline ends. The CDR3 length is 14 residues. The CDR3 coding sequence is TGTGCCAGCAGCCAAGACTTGAGGAGGGCGGAGCAGTTCTTC. Protein sequence: CASSQDLRRAEQFF.

This clonotype was seen ten or more times. This chain uses TRBV28 with TRBJ2-7; 7 nucleotides line up with TRBD2. Losses at the gene ends were 8 bases for V and 4 bases for J; bases not matched to a gene: 23. This CDR3 is 18 amino acids long. CDR1 and CDR2 from the germline V gene are MDHEN and SYDVKM. The CDR3 DNA reads as TGTGCCAGCCTTACCCAAAGGGGCGGGAGTAGTTTTTTGTACGAGCAGTACTTC. It codes for CASLTQRGGSSFLYEQYF.

The gene calls are TRBV5-6 and TRBJ2-4, with D possibly being TRBD2 (5 bases). The J call is doubtful: the DNA matches TRBJ2-7 better. The CDR3 contains 13 residues. The V gene's germline CDR1 is SGHDT and CDR2 YYEEEE. The CDR3 nucleotides read TGTGCCAGCAGCGTACTACGGGGAAACGAGCAGTACTTC. Its translation is CASSVLRGNEQYF.

The chain employs TRBV7-6 and TRBJ2-5; 15 bases match TRBD2. Trimming took 1 base from V and 1 from J; bases not matched to a gene: 4. CDR1 is SGHVS, CDR2 FNYEAQ, per germline. The CDR3 sequence is 18 residues long. This CDR3 reads CASSLGTSGGAPQETQYF. In DNA form, the CDR3 reads TGTGCCAGCAGCTTAGGGACTAGCGGGGGGGCACCCCAAGAGACCCAGTACTTC.

This clonotype was counted only a few times. The J gene is TRBJ2-5, the V gene TRBV9; the match to TRBD2 covers 8 bases. The V and J ends lost 0 bases and 1 base, in that order; junction bases with no gene match: 8. There are 17 residues in the CDR3. Germline CDR1 and CDR2: SGDLS and YYNGEE. The CDR3 is CASSVGLATFVQETQYF. The CDR3 region has the DNA TGTGCCAGCAGCGTAGGACTAGCGACTTTCGTCCAAGAGACCCAGTACTTC.

This clonotype was detected many times. The chain couples TRBV7-2 to TRBJ2-7; no reliable D call. From germline, CDR1 is SGHTA and CDR2 FQGNSA. V lost 2 bases and J lost 3, with 11 bases in between. The CDR3 is 14 amino acids. DNA of the CDR3: TGTGCCAGCAGCTTATTCCGGACGGACTACGAGCAGTACTTC. This gives the protein CASSLFRTDYEQYF.

This clonotype has a count of ten or more. This chain connects TRBV2 to TRBJ2-7; D not certain. CDR1 is SNHLY and CDR2 is FYNNEI in the germline V gene. V was pared by 5 bases and J by 0 bases, with 5 bases between. There are 12 residues in the CDR3. The DNA for the CDR3 is TGTGCCAGCAGTCAAGACTCCTACGAGCAGTACTTC. Amino acids: CASSQDSYEQYF.

The V call is TRBV7-2, the J call TRBJ2-1; the match to TRBD1 covers 7 bases. The J call is doubtful: the DNA matches TRBJ2-7 better. Germline CDR1 is SGHTA and CDR2 is FQGNSA. The CDR3 consists of 15 residues. Written as DNA, the CDR3 is TGTGCCAGCAGCTCCCGGGACAGAGTATACAATGAGCAGTACTTC. It is translated as CASSSRDRVYNEQYF.

V usage is TRBV24-1 and J usage is TRBJ2-7; 8 bases fit TRBD1. Per the germline V gene, CDR1 is KGHDR and CDR2 is SFDVKD. The CDR3 runs to 17 residues. V lost 8 bases and J lost 3; bases outside the gene matches: 17. The CDR3 DNA follows: TGTGCCACCACTAGAAACCGGGACAGGTCGAGGATCTACGAGCAGTACTTC. Protein product: CATTRNRDRSRIYEQYF.

As concerns this clonotype: This could be a read error, since a much larger clone is one nucleotide away. V gene TRBV21-1 combines with J gene TRBJ2-1; the table's D gene call, TRBD2, was not cross checked with the DNA. TRBV21-1 is a recognized pseudogene. The CDR3 spans 16 residues. CDR3 coding DNA: TGTGCCAGCAGCAAAGGGCTAGCGGGAGGTTACAATGAGCAGTTCTTC. It specifies CASSKGLAGGYNEQFF.

This clonotype has at least ten counts. The chain combines TRBV6-2 or TRBV6-3 with TRBJ2-1, with TRBD2 matching over 8 bases. Germline CDR1 MNHEY, CDR2 SVGEGT. The CDR3 covers 15 residues. V lost 5 bases, J lost 8 bases, and 11 bases stayed unmatched. CDR3 residues: CASSQFGTSRHEQFF. CDR3 sequence (DNA): TGTGCCAGCAGTCAATTCGGGACTAGTCGTCATGAGCAGTTCTTC.

The CDR3 DNA follows: TGTGCCAGCAGCGGACTTTTCTCGAAGTTCTTC. This codes for CASSGLFSKFF. The chain links TRBV28 to TRBJ2-1, with D perhaps matching TRBD2 (5 bases). Germline V gives CDR1 MDHEN, CDR2 SYDVKM. The CDR3 spans 11 residues. Deletions cut 6 bases from V and 14 bases from J, with 14 bases between.

V gene TRBV7-2 combines with J gene TRBJ2-1, with 12 nucleotides matching TRBD2. From germline, CDR1 is SGHTA and CDR2 FQGNSA. The CDR3 spans 18 residues. The V gene end was trimmed by 6 bases and the J gene end by 0 bases; junction bases not matched to a gene: 9. The CDR3 DNA is TGTGCCAGCAGTCCGCTAGCGGGGGGGTACTACTCCTACAATGAGCAGTTCTTC. This sequence encodes CASSPLAGGYYSYNEQFF.

The rearrangement uses TRBV18 and TRBJ1-5, with TRBD1 as a possible D gene (6 bases). This CDR3 region has 16 residues. The V end lost 2 bases, the J end lost 3 bases, and 14 bases lay between the germline ends. Germline-derived CDR1 and CDR2 are KGHSH and LQKENI. For the CDR3, the DNA is TGTGCCAGCTCACCAGGGGGGACAAGCTACAATCAGCCCCAGCATTTT. It encodes CASSPGGTSYNQPQHF.

The V gene is TRBV29-1, the J gene TRBJ2-7, with 10 bases aligning to TRBD1. The germline gives CDR1 SQVTM, CDR2 ANQGSEA. V lost 6 bases, J lost 2 bases, and 7 bases stayed unmatched. This CDR3 has 14 amino acids. The CDR3 reads CSVPGTGVPYEQYF. The CDR3 coding sequence is TGCAGCGTCCCCGGGACAGGGGTCCCCTACGAGCAGTACTTC.

There are a few counts of this clonotype. The chain joins TRBV20-1 to TRBJ1-2, with 7 bases identical to TRBD1. The germline V gene encodes CDR1 DFQATT and CDR2 SNEGSKA (reference sequence). CDR3 length: 16 amino acids. J was trimmed by 5 bases and V by 3 bases; bases with no gene match: 15. The CDR3, as DNA: TGCAGTGCTAGTGGAGTCGGGGACAGCGAGACTTATGGCTACACCTTC. This gives the protein CSASGVGDSETYGYTF.

The genes are TRBV3-1 and TRBJ2-7, with 8 bases aligning to TRBD2. This CDR3 has 16 residues. The germline V gene encodes CDR1 LGHDT and CDR2 YNNKEL (reference sequence). With 1 base clipped from V and 3 bases from J, the junction kept 8 bases outside the gene matches. The DNA for the CDR3 is TGTGCCAGCAGCCAAGGCCAGGGGCTAGCGGGCTACGAGCAGTACTTC. Its translation: CASSQGQGLAGYEQYF.

The chain employs TRBV20-1 and TRBJ2-5; 11 positions agree with TRBD2. The V gene's germline CDR1 is DFQATT and CDR2 SNEGSKA (reference sequence). This CDR3 contains 15 residues. The V and J ends lost 5 bases and 4 bases, in that order; junction bases with no gene match: 9. The CDR3 DNA reads as TGCAGTGCTGCCAAACTAGCGGGGGAGGTAGAGACCCAGTACTTC. Translation gives CSAAKLAGEVETQYF.

The chain joins TRBV6-2 or TRBV6-3 to TRBJ2-1; D ambiguous. V was trimmed by 0 bases and J by 7 bases, leaving 7 bases between them. The CDR3 consists of 13 residues. From germline, CDR1 is MNHEY and CDR2 SVGEGT. The CDR3 sequence: CASSYSNPNEQFF. Here the CDR3 DNA reads TGTGCCAGCAGTTACTCGAACCCAAATGAGCAGTTCTTC.

The chain recombines TRBV5-6 with TRBJ1-2, with D perhaps TRBD1 (6 bases). This CDR3 has 15 residues. Germline CDR1 reads SGHDT; CDR2 reads YYEEEE. V shed 4 bases and J shed 4 bases, with 17 bases lying between them. The CDR3: CASSPPGGRGYGYTF. As DNA, the CDR3 is TGTGCCAGCAGCCCCCCCGGGGGGCGCGGCTATGGCTACACCTTC. Complete variable domain (other parts from reference TRBV5-6 and TRBJ1-2): DAGVTQSPTHLIKTRGQQVTLRCSPKSGHDTVSWYQQALGQGPQFIFQYYEEEERQRGNFPDRFSGHQFPNYSSELNVNALLLGDSALYLCASSPPGGRGYGYTFGSGTRLTVV.

This clonotype was seen only once. V usage is TRBV24-1 and J usage is TRBJ2-2; D unclear. The V gene's germline CDR1 is KGHDR and CDR2 SFDVKD. The V and J ends lost 4 bases and 5 bases respectively, with 10 bases between them. The CDR3 has 14 residues. CDR3 loop: CATSEMARTGELFF. The CDR3, as DNA: TGTGCCACCAGTGAAATGGCCCGGACCGGGGAGCTGTTTTTT.

This clonotype came up a few times. The chain employs TRBV7-2 and TRBJ2-4, with D possibly called TRBD1 or TRBD2 (6 bases each). CDR1 and CDR2 (germline): SGHTA, FQGNSA. This CDR3 spans 15 amino acids. V was cut by 1 base and J by 13 bases, with 20 bases left in between. CDR3 region: CASSLDREAYNEQYF. The CDR3 region has the DNA TGTGCCAGCAGCTTAGACAGGGAGGCCTACAATGAGCAGTACTTC.

The rearrangement uses TRBV7-8 and TRBJ2-7, with TRBD1 matching 8 bases. V lost 4 bases to trimming and J lost 1 base; unmatched junction nucleotides: 3. The CDR3 has 14 amino acids. The germline V gene encodes CDR1 SGHVS and CDR2 FQNEAQ. CDR3 in DNA: TGTGCCAGCAGCTCACAGGGGGGTTCCTACGAGCAGTACTTC. It is translated as CASSSQGGSYEQYF. Combining the CDR3 with reference TRBV7-8 and TRBJ2-7 gives the whole variable domain GAGVSQSPRYKVAKRGQDVALRCDPISGHVSLFWYQQALGQGPEFLTYFQNEAQLDKSGLPSDRFFAERPEGSVSTLKIQRTQQEDSAVYLCASSSQGGSYEQYFGPGTRLTVT.

Only a few counts were recorded for this clonotype. The V call is TRBV20-1, the J call TRBJ2-7; 13 bases are shared with TRBD2. The junction had 3 bases not matched to a gene; V was cut back by 6 bases and J by 1 base. CDR3 size: 14 residues. Germline CDR1 and CDR2: DFQATT and SNEGSKA (reference sequence). This CDR3 is CSALGLAGSYEQYF. The CDR3 DNA reads TGCAGTGCCTTGGGACTAGCGGGGTCCTACGAGCAGTACTTC.

The CDR3 nucleotides read TGTGCCAGTACGGGACCCCAGGCCCCAGATACGCAGTATTTT. It yields the protein CASTGPQAPDTQYF. This rearrangement joins TRBV3-1 to TRBJ2-3; the D call may be TRBD1 or TRBD2 (5 bases each). Trimming took 9 bases from V and 4 from J, leaving 17 bases between them. Germline CDR1 is LGHDT and CDR2 is YNNKEL (reference sequence). CDR3 size: 14 residues.

About this clonotype: This may arise from a read error, as a much more abundant clone is one base away. The chain employs TRBV20-1 and TRBJ2-3; D call uncertain. This CDR3 contains 14 residues. V was clipped by 2 bases and J by 0 bases, with 9 bases between them. Per the germline V gene, CDR1 is DFQATT and CDR2 is SNEGSKA (reference sequence). The CDR3 loop is CSARLHTSTDTQYF. CDR3 nucleotide sequence: TGCAGTGCTAGACTGCACACCAGCACAGATACGCAGTATTTT.

This clonotype was recorded a few times. J is TRBJ1-3 and V is TRBV5-1; 9 bases agree with TRBD1. The germline gives CDR1 SGHRS, CDR2 YFSETQ. With V trimmed by 0 bases and J by 1 base, 2 bases remained unmatched. The CDR3 length is 16 residues. The CDR3 loop is CASSLVQGASGNTIYF. Here the CDR3 DNA reads TGCGCCAGCAGCTTGGTACAGGGGGCATCTGGAAACACCATATATTTT.

V gene TRBV7-2 combines with J gene TRBJ2-1, with TRBD2 identical over 15 bases. The J call is doubtful: the DNA matches TRBJ2-7 better. Germline CDR1 and CDR2: SGHTA and FQGNSA. The CDR3 covers 19 residues. The CDR3 is CASSSPGLAGGSSYNKQYF. The DNA for the CDR3 is TGTGCCAGCAGCTCGCCGGGACTAGCGGGAGGAAGCTCCTACAATAAGCAGTACTTC.